A single sample is the source of the 28 T cell receptor beta chains below, sequenced in a study of blood T cell repertoires in COVID-19 (dated by TCRdb to 2020 to 2021). Receptor amplification or capture employed the immunoSEQ multiplex PCR assay. Entries here come from immuneACCESS through TCRdb and include only in-frame sequences with V and J called. Some clones fail to appear in such tables; in the studies checked, an unresolved V gene covers under half of the shortfall, and the cause of the remainder is unknown. The sample contains about 140,000 clones, about 91% of them found a single time. The biggest ten clones account for roughly 1% of the sample. The specimen was peripheral blood. These receptors all stem from a woman in her forties or fifties with acute or convalescent COVID-19.

The genes are TRBV9 and TRBJ1-2, with 8 bases matching TRBD1. The CDR3 has 14 amino acids. With 5 bases clipped from V and 4 bases from J, the junction kept 7 bases outside the gene matches. The germline V gene encodes CDR1 SGDLS and CDR2 YYNGEE. The DNA for the CDR3 is TGTGCCAGCAGAGGACAGGGCTCTGCCTATGGCTACACCTTC. This sequence encodes CASRGQGSAYGYTF.

The V and J genes are TRBV19 and TRBJ1-1; D uncertain. From germline, CDR1 is LNHDA and CDR2 SQIVND (reference sequence). V lost 0 bases and J 6 bases, leaving 8 bases between the germline ends. The CDR3 has 13 amino acids. The CDR3 bases are TGTGCCAGTAGTATAGATCGGAGGCCTGAAGCTTTCTTT. Translating gives CASSIDRRPEAFF.

This clone was found once. For the CDR3, the DNA is TGTGCCACGCAGGAGGAAAAGGCTTCCGAGCAGTACTTC. Translation: CATQEEKASEQYF. The chain recombines TRBV24-1 with TRBJ2-7; D perhaps matches TRBD2 (5 bases). Deletions cut 10 bases from V and 6 bases from J, with 18 bases between. CDR3 size: 13 residues. CDR1 and CDR2 from the germline V gene are KGHDR and SFDVKD.

The chain couples TRBV3-1 (or the pseudogene TRBV3-2) to TRBJ2-1, with 10 bases fitting TRBD2. The length of the CDR3 is 18 residues. Trimming cost V 2 bases and J 8 bases; bases outside gene matches: 15. Germline CDR1 reads LGHDT; CDR2 reads YNNKEL (reference sequence). Here the CDR3 DNA reads TGTGCCAGCAGCCAACCTAGGCCCCAGCGGGGGGGCCCTGATGAGCAGTTCTTC. Translation gives CASSQPRPQRGGPDEQFF.

The V call is TRBV6-5, the J call TRBJ1-4; D unresolved. The CDR3 consists of 14 residues. Trimming took off 10 bases at V and 2 bases at J, with 14 bases between the two ends. Germline CDR1 MNHEY, CDR2 SVGAGI. For the CDR3, the DNA is TGTGCCATACAGCAGTTGGCGACTAATGAAAAACTGTTTTTT. Translation: CAIQQLATNEKLFF.

The rearrangement joins TRBV6-4 to TRBJ2-6; perhaps TRBD1 as D (5 bases). Looked up from germline, CDR1 is MRHNA and CDR2 is SNTAGT. The CDR3 sequence is 14 residues long. V lost 5 bases and J lost 4, with 9 bases in between. This CDR3 reads CASSIRVGANVLTF. The CDR3 DNA is TGTGCCAGCAGTATCAGGGTCGGGGCCAACGTCCTGACTTTC.

This chain uses TRBV30 with TRBJ2-2; the D gene is possibly TRBD1 (6 bases). This CDR3 contains 15 residues. The germline V and J ends were trimmed by 0 bases and 5 bases, with 13 bases remaining between them. Germline CDR1 reads GTSNPN; CDR2 reads SVGIG (reference sequence). CDR3 loop: CAWSVGTPATGELFF. Written as DNA, the CDR3 is TGTGCCTGGAGTGTAGGGACACCTGCAACCGGGGAGCTGTTTTTT.

Points on this clone: Other DNA sequences in this sample translate to the same CDR3. The genes are TRBV10-1 and TRBJ1-1; D remains ambiguous. The CDR3 is made up of 13 amino acids. Germline lookup yields CDR1 WNHNN and CDR2 SYGVQD (reference sequence). Trimming left V 2 bases short and J 0 bases short, with 4 bases between. As DNA, the CDR3 is TGCGCCAGCAGTGAGACGGTGAACACTGAAGCTTTCTTT. It yields the protein CASSETVNTEAFF.

This chain uses TRBV7-9 with TRBJ2-3; 8 bases match TRBD2. Germline-derived CDR1 and CDR2 are SEHNR and FQNEAQ (reference sequence). After removal of 5 bases from V and 4 bases from J, the junction contained 20 bases not matched to a gene. The CDR3 has 19 residues. The CDR3 sequence: CASSPRGGPAGASPDTQYF. Written as DNA, the CDR3 is TGTGCCAGCAGCCCCCGCGGGGGGCCAGCGGGGGCATCTCCAGATACGCAGTATTTT.

The rearrangement joins TRBV27 to TRBJ1-6; 11 nucleotides align to TRBD1. Germline lookup yields CDR1 MNHEY and CDR2 SMNVEV (reference sequence). The CDR3 is 15 residues long. Trimming took 4 bases from V and 10 from J; bases not matched to a gene: 6. The CDR3 spells CASSYSGQGGSPLHF. As DNA, the CDR3 is TGTGCCAGCAGTTACTCGGGACAGGGGGGATCACCCCTCCACTTT.

A word on this clone: This CDR3 is also generated by other DNA sequences in the sample. The chain combines TRBV9 with TRBJ2-3; weak D call: TRBD2 (6 bases). Trimming took off 0 bases at V and 3 bases at J, with 11 bases between the two ends. CDR1 is SGDLS and CDR2 is YYNGEE in the germline V gene. The CDR3 length is 15 residues. The CDR3 sequence is CASSVGASGTDTQYF. The CDR3 DNA reads as TGTGCCAGCAGCGTAGGGGCCAGCGGGACAGATACGCAGTATTTT.

V usage is TRBV28 and J usage is TRBJ1-2; D not certain. Between the trimmed V and J ends, which lost 3 bases and 0 bases, there was a span of 11 bases. Germline V gene sequence: CDR1 MDHEN, CDR2 SYDVKM. The length of the CDR3 is 15 residues. The CDR3 reads CASSFGDGANYGYTF. The CDR3 coding sequence is TGTGCCAGCAGTTTTGGCGACGGAGCTAACTATGGCTACACCTTC.

The V call is TRBV6-5, the J call TRBJ1-6; no clear D gene. This CDR3 region has 14 residues. From germline, CDR1 is MNHEY and CDR2 SVGAGI. Trimming shortened V by 0 bases and J by 8 bases, and 8 bases separated the two germline ends. The CDR3 DNA reads as TGTGCCAGCAGTTACTCTGCCACTTATTCACCCCTCCACTTT. Its protein product is CASSYSATYSPLHF.

The chain carries TRBV5-6 and TRBJ2-5; 8 positions match TRBD1. From germline, CDR1 is SGHDT and CDR2 YYEEEE. This CDR3 region has 14 residues. The V and J ends lost 4 bases and 1 base, in that order; junction bases with no gene match: 3. The CDR3 reads CASSGTGFQETQYF. DNA of the CDR3: TGTGCCAGCAGCGGGACAGGTTTCCAAGAGACCCAGTACTTC. Full variable domain (rest looked up from reference TRBV5-6 and TRBJ2-5): DAGVTQSPTHLIKTRGQQVTLRCSPKSGHDTVSWYQQALGQGPQFIFQYYEEEERQRGNFPDRFSGHQFPNYSSELNVNALLLGDSALYLCASSGTGFQETQYFGPGTRLLVL.

The rearrangement links TRBV6-5 to TRBJ2-1; 9 bases are a match to TRBD1. This CDR3 has 15 residues. Unmatched junction bases numbered 6, after V lost 7 bases and J lost 2 bases. Germline V gene data show CDR1 as MNHEY and CDR2 as SVGAGI. The CDR3 coding sequence is TGTGCCAGCAACTTCGACAGGGGGACCTACAATGAGCAGTTCTTC. Amino acid sequence: CASNFDRGTYNEQFF.

This chain connects TRBV6-1 to TRBJ1-1; maybe TRBD1 (5 bases). The CDR3 loop spans 18 amino acids. From germline, CDR1 is MNHNS and CDR2 SASEGT. The V gene lost 3 bases and the J gene lost 4 bases, with 24 bases spanning the gap. Here the CDR3 reads CASSETDWGPRGSTEAFF. For the CDR3, the DNA is TGTGCCAGCAGTGAGACCGATTGGGGACCCCGGGGGAGCACTGAAGCTTTCTTT.

The rearrangement uses TRBV6-5 and TRBJ2-5; no clear D gene. V was pared by 0 bases and J by 5 bases, with 16 bases between. CDR3 length equals 16 residues. From germline, CDR1 is MNHEY and CDR2 SVGAGI. For the CDR3, the DNA is TGTGCCAGCAGTTACTCTCACTCACGAGGATGGGAGACCCAGTACTTC. Translated, it gives CASSYSHSRGWETQYF.

This clone was recorded only once. The chain has TRBV5-4 and TRBJ2-7; TRBD2 agrees at 12 bases. J was trimmed by 0 bases and V by 4 bases; bases with no gene match: 5. The CDR3 contains 16 residues. Per the germline V gene, CDR1 is SGHNT and CDR2 is YYREEE (reference sequence). The CDR3 sequence is CASSRGLAGPSYEQYF. The CDR3 nucleotides read TGTGCCAGCAGCCGGGGACTAGCGGGCCCCTCCTACGAGCAGTACTTC.

The chain is built from TRBV9 and TRBJ1-1; D might be TRBD1 (5 bases). The V gene lost 4 bases and the J gene lost 4 bases, with 14 bases spanning the gap. The CDR3 has 14 amino acids. Germline V lookup: CDR1 SGDLS, CDR2 YYNGEE. CDR3 coding DNA: TGTGCCAGCAGCACCCCCCTCGGGGGCACTGAAGCTTTCTTT. It specifies CASSTPLGGTEAFF.

The chain is built from TRBV7-3 and TRBJ1-1; D might be TRBD1 (6 bases). Trimming removed 3 bases from V and 5 bases from J, with 16 bases in between. Germline V gene data show CDR1 as SGHTA and CDR2 as FQGTGA. The length of the CDR3 is 15 residues. CDR3 coding DNA: TGTGCCAGCAGCTTCGAACAGGGATCTGGGACTGAAGCTTTCTTT. Protein sequence: CASSFEQGSGTEAFF.

The chain recombines TRBV4-1 with TRBJ2-1, with 8 nucleotides matching TRBD1. The germline gives CDR1 MGHRA, CDR2 YSYEKL. V lost 4 bases and J lost 5; bases outside the gene matches: 10. The CDR3 runs to 16 residues. The CDR3 bases are TGCGCCAGCAGCCTAGAGGCGGGACAGGTGAACAATGAGCAGTTCTTC. Translated, it gives CASSLEAGQVNNEQFF.

The gene calls are TRBV5-1 and TRBJ1-2; 7 bases agree with TRBD1. The trim removed 0 bases at V and 7 bases at J, leaving 0 bases unmatched. The germline V gene has CDR1 SGHRS and CDR2 YFSETQ. The CDR3 has 12 amino acids. The CDR3 loop reads CASSLAGGGYTF. CDR3 nucleotide sequence: TGCGCCAGCAGCTTGGCAGGGGGTGGCTACACCTTC.

V usage is TRBV7-3 and J usage is TRBJ1-2; no reliable D call. CDR3 length: 13 amino acids. The germline V gene encodes CDR1 SGHTA and CDR2 FQGTGA. With 4 bases removed from V and 7 bases from J, the gap between germline ends came to 13 bases. CDR3 in DNA: TGTGCCAGCAGCTGGGAGGGTGTACTTGGCTACACCTTC. The encoded protein is CASSWEGVLGYTF. The whole variable domain, remainder taken from reference TRBV7-3 and TRBJ1-2, is GAGVSQTPSNKVTEKGKYVELRCDPISGHTALYWYRQSLGQGPEFLIYFQGTGAADDSGLPNDRFFAVRPEGSVSTLKIQRTERGDSAVYLCASSWEGVLGYTFGSGTRLTVV.

The CDR3 DNA reads as TGTGCCAGCAGCCAGGGGAGTACCTACGAGCAGTACTTC. Translating gives CASSQGSTYEQYF. The chain combines TRBV5-4 with TRBJ2-7; D may be TRBD1 (6 bases). V was pared by 4 bases and J by 2 bases, with 10 bases between. Germline CDR1 is SGHNT and CDR2 is YYREEE (reference sequence). The CDR3 spans 13 residues.

This clone was recorded only once. For the CDR3, the DNA is TGCGCCAGCAGTGAGTTGACAGTTCCAGATACGCAGTATTTT. Protein sequence: CASSELTVPDTQYF. The gene calls are TRBV10-2 and TRBJ2-3, with D possibly being TRBD1 (5 bases). Deletions cut 1 base from V and 4 bases from J, with 9 bases between. The CDR3 spans 14 residues. Germline CDR1 WSHSY, CDR2 SAAADI.

The genes are TRBV6-5 and TRBJ2-1; 9 nucleotides align to TRBD1. The CDR3 runs 15 residues. Germline V lookup: CDR1 MNHEY, CDR2 SVGAGI. Trimming took 2 bases from V and 7 from J; bases not matched to a gene: 6. This CDR3 reads CASSYGTGIQNEQFF. The CDR3 DNA reads as TGTGCCAGCAGTTACGGGACAGGGATTCAGAATGAGCAGTTCTTC.

The rearrangement uses TRBV19 and TRBJ2-7; D might be TRBD1 (5 bases). Trimming left V 5 bases short and J 5 bases short, with 22 bases between. Germline V lookup: CDR1 LNHDA, CDR2 SQIVND (reference sequence). CDR3 size: 16 residues. The CDR3, as DNA: TGTGCCAGTAGTTCTCCTCGGCAGCCAAAAGGGGACGAGCAGTACTTC. Amino acid sequence: CASSSPRQPKGDEQYF. The complete variable domain, with remaining parts taken from reference TRBV19 and TRBJ2-7, reads DGGITQSPKYLFRKEGQNVTLSCEQNLNHDAMYWYRQDPGQGLRLIYYSQIVNDFQKGDIAEGYSVSREKKESFPLTVTSAQKNPTAFYLCASSSPRQPKGDEQYFGPGTRLTVT.

J is TRBJ2-1 and V is TRBV18, with D perhaps matching TRBD2 (5 bases). CDR1 and CDR2 from the germline V gene are KGHSH and LQKENI. This CDR3 comprises 14 residues. Trimming shortened V by 3 bases and J by 8 bases, and 14 bases separated the two germline ends. The CDR3 coding sequence is TGTGCCAGCTCACCTCTAGGTGCGGGCTATGAGCAGTTCTTC. Protein sequence: CASSPLGAGYEQFF.